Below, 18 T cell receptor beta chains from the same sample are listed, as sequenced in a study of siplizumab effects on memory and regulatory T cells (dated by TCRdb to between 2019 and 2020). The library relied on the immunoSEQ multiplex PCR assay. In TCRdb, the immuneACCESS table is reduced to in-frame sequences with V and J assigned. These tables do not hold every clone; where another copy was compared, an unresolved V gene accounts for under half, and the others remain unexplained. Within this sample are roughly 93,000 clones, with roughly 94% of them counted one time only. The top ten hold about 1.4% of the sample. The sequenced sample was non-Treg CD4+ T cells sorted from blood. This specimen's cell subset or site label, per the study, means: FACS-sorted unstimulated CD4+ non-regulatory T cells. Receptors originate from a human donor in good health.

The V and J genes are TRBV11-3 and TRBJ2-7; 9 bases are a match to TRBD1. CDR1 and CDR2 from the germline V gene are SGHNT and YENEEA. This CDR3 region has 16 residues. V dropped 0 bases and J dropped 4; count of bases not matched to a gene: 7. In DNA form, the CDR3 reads TGTGCCAGCAGCTTAGATTCCACAGGGGGCACGTACGAGCAGTACTTC. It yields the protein CASSLDSTGGTYEQYF.

The CDR3 bases are TGTGCCAGCAGTGAATTGAGCGGGAGTTACACCGGGGAGCTGTTTTTT. As protein: CASSELSGSYTGELFF. This chain joins TRBV25-1 and TRBJ2-2; 8 nucleotides line up with TRBD2. The CDR3 loop spans 16 amino acids. V shed 1 base, J shed 3 bases, and the junction held 4 bases outside the gene matches. CDR1 and CDR2 (germline): MGHDK, SYGVNS.

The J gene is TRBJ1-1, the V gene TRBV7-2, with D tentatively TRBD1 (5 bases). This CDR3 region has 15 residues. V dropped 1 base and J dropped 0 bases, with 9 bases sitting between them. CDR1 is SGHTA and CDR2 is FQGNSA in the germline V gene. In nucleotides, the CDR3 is TGTGCCAGCAGCTTAGGTAACAGGATGAACACTGAAGCTTTCTTT. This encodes CASSLGNRMNTEAFF.

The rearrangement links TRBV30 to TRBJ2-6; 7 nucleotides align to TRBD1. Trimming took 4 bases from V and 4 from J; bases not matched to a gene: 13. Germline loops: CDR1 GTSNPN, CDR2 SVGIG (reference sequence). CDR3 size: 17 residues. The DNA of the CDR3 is TGTGCCTGGAACGAAATGAAAACAGGGGTCGGGGCCAACGTCCTGACTTTC. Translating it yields CAWNEMKTGVGANVLTF. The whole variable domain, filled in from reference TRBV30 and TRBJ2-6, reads SQTIHQWPATLVQPVGSPLSLECTVEGTSNPNLYWYRQAAGRGLQLLFYSVGIGQISSEVPQNLSASRPQDRQFILSSKKLLLSDSGFYLCAWNEMKTGVGANVLTFGAGSRLTVL.

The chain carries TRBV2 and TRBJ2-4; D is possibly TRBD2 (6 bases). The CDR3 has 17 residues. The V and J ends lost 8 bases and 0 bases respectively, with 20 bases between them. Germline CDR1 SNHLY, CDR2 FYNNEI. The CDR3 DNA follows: TGTGCCAGCGTGAGGGACTCAAGGGTTTTAGCCAAAAACATTCAGTACTTC. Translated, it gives CASVRDSRVLAKNIQYF.

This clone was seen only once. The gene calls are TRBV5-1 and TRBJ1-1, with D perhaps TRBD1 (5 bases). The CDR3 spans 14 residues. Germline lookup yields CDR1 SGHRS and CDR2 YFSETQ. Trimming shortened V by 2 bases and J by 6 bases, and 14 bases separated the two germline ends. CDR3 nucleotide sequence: TGCGCCAGCAGCTTAGGGGCAGGGACCGCTGAAGCTTTCTTT. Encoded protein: CASSLGAGTAEAFF.

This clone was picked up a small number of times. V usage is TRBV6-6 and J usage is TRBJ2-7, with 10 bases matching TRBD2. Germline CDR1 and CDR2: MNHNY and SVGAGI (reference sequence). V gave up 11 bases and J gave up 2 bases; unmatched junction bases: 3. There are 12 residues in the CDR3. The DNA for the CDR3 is TGTGCCTCTAGCGGGGGTACCTACGAGCAGTACTTC. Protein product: CASSGGTYEQYF.

The CDR3, as DNA: TGCGCCAGCAGTGACGGTGTAGTAGGGCCCAGGAACACTGAAGCTTTCTTT. Amino acids: CASSDGVVGPRNTEAFF. The rearrangement joins TRBV10-2 to TRBJ1-1; D not resolved. The V and J ends lost 3 bases and 1 base respectively, with 18 bases between them. Germline CDR1 and CDR2: WSHSY and SAAADI. The CDR3 is made up of 17 amino acids.

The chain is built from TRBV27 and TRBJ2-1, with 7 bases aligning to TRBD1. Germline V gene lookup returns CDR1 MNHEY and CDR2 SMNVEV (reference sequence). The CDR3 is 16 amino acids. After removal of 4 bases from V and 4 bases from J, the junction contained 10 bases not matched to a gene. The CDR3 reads CASSSNRGPNYNEQFF. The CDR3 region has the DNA TGTGCCAGCAGTTCAAACAGGGGACCAAATTACAATGAGCAGTTCTTC.

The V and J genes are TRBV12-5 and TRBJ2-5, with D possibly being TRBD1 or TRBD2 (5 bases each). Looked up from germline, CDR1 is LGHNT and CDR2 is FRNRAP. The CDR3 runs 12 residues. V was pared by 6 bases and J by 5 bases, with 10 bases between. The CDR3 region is CASGGTGETQYF. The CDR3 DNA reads TGTGCTAGTGGCGGGACCGGGGAGACCCAGTACTTC.

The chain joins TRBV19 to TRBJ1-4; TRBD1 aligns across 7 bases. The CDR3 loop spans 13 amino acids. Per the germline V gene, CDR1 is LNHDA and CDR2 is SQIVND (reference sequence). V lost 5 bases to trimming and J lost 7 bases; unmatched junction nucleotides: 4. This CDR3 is CASSDRDGEKLFF. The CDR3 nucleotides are TGTGCCAGTAGTGACAGGGACGGTGAAAAACTGTTTTTT. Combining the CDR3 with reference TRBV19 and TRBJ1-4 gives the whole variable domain DGGITQSPKYLFRKEGQNVTLSCEQNLNHDAMYWYRQDPGQGLRLIYYSQIVNDFQKGDIAEGYSVSREKKESFPLTVTSAQKNPTAFYLCASSDRDGEKLFFGSGTQLSVL.

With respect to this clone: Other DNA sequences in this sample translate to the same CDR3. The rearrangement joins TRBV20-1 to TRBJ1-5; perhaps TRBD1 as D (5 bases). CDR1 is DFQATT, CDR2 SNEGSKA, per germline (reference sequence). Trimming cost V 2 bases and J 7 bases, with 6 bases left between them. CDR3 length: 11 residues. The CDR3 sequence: CSARRGQPQHF. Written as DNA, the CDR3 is TGCAGTGCTAGACGGGGGCAGCCCCAGCATTTT.

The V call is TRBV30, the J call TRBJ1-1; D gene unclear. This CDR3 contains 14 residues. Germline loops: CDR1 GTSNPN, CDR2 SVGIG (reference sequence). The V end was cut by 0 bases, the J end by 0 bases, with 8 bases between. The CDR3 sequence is CAWSVRSLNTEAFF. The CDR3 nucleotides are TGTGCCTGGAGTGTACGATCGCTGAACACTGAAGCTTTCTTT.

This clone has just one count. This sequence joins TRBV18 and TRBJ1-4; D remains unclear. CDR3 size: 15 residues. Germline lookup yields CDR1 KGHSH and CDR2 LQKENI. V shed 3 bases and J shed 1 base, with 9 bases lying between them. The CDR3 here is CASSPQGVTNEKLFF. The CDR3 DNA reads TGTGCCAGCTCACCTCAAGGAGTAACTAATGAAAAACTGTTTTTT.

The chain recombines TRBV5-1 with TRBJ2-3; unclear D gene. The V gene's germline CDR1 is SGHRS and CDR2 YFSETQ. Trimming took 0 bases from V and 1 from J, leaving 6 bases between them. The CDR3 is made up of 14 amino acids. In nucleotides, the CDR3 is TGCGCCAGCAGCTTGGGACCGGGCACAGATACGCAGTATTTT. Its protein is CASSLGPGTDTQYF.

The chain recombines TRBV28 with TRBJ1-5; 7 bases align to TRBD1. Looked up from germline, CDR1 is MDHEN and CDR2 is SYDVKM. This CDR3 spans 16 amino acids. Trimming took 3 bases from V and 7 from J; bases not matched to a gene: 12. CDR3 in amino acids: CASSFSGRGKGQPQHF. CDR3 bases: TGTGCCAGCAGTTTCTCGGGCAGGGGGAAGGGACAGCCCCAGCATTTT. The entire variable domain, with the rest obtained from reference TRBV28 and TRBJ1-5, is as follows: DVKVTQSSRYLVKRTGEKVFLECVQDMDHENMFWYRQDPGLGLRLIYFSYDVKMKEKGDIPEGYSVSREKKERFSLILESASTNQTSMYLCASSFSGRGKGQPQHFGDGTRLSIL.

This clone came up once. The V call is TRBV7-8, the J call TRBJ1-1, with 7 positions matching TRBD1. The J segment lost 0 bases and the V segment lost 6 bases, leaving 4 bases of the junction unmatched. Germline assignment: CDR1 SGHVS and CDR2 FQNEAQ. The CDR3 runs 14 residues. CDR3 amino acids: CASRRDRVNTEAFF. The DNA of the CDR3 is TGTGCCAGCAGACGAGACAGGGTGAACACTGAAGCTTTCTTT.

CDR3 coding DNA: TGTGCCAGCAGTGAAGGGTTGGGGGCCCAGCATTTT. Translating it yields CASSEGLGAQHF. This chain connects TRBV6-1 to TRBJ1-5; perhaps TRBD1 as D (5 bases). Trimming shortened V by 1 base and J by 11 bases, and 9 bases separated the two germline ends. Germline-derived CDR1 and CDR2 are MNHNS and SASEGT. CDR3 length equals 12 residues.